Below, 9 T cell receptor beta chains from the same sample are listed, as sequenced in a study of T cell responses to AZD1222 COVID-19 vaccine. Measured with immunoSEQ multiplex PCR; TCRdb has only the in-frame clones, and not every one. The repertoire holds nearly 110,000 clones, with about 90% as singletons. The sequencing here drew on peripheral blood, taken 28 days after the second AZD1222 dose. These receptors originate from an adult who received the AZD1222 COVID-19 vaccine.

The genes are TRBV6-1 and TRBJ2-2; D remains ambiguous. Deletions cut 2 bases from V and 4 bases from J, with 11 bases between. CDR1 is MNHNS and CDR2 is SASEGT in the germline V gene. The CDR3 runs 15 residues. CDR3 in amino acids: CASSESRQVTGELFF. The CDR3 nucleotides are TGTGCCAGCAGTGAAAGCAGGCAAGTCACCGGGGAGCTGTTTTTT.

The chain joins TRBV2 to TRBJ2-7; the match to TRBD1 covers 7 bases. This CDR3 comprises 16 residues. With V trimmed by 5 bases and J by 3 bases, 13 bases remained unmatched. Looked up from germline, CDR1 is SNHLY and CDR2 is FYNNEI. CDR3 sequence reads: CASSIPGQPSNYEQYF. DNA of the CDR3: TGTGCCAGCAGTATACCGGGACAGCCTTCTAACTACGAGCAGTACTTC.

The chain links TRBV3-1 (or the pseudogene TRBV3-2) to TRBJ1-2, with 9 positions matching TRBD1. The CDR3 runs to 14 residues. V shed 5 bases and J 7 bases; nucleotides not matched to a gene: 8. Germline values: CDR1 LGHDT, CDR2 YNNKEL (reference sequence). As DNA, the CDR3 is TGTGCCAGCAGCTTTCGACAGGGGGAAGGTGGCTACACCTTC. Translation: CASSFRQGEGGYTF.

V gene TRBV7-9 combines with J gene TRBJ2-5; D remains ambiguous. Per germline, CDR1 SEHNR and CDR2 FQNEAQ (reference sequence). V was trimmed by 3 bases and J by 2 bases, leaving 7 bases between them. The CDR3 sequence is 13 residues long. CDR3 residues: CASSLRQQETQYF. CDR3 in DNA: TGTGCCAGCAGCTTGCGTCAGCAAGAGACCCAGTACTTC.

The rearrangement joins TRBV3-1 (or the pseudogene TRBV3-2) to TRBJ2-7, with TRBD2 matching 9 bases. The germline gives CDR1 LGHDT, CDR2 YNNKEL (reference sequence). Trimming cost V 6 bases and J 2 bases; bases outside gene matches: 5. This CDR3 region has 14 residues. The CDR3 region has the DNA TGTGCCAGCAGTCGGACTAGCGAAACCTACGAGCAGTACTTC. Amino acid sequence: CASSRTSETYEQYF.

The chain carries TRBV12-3 or TRBV12-4 and TRBJ1-1; tentative D call: TRBD1 (5 bases). This CDR3 is 12 amino acids long. Trimming removed 8 bases from V and 6 bases from J, with 13 bases in between. The CDR3 nucleotides are TGTGCCAGCTCCCTATGGGGGTCTGAAGCTTTCTTT. This sequence encodes CASSLWGSEAFF.

The chain has TRBV6-2 or TRBV6-3 and TRBJ1-2; perhaps TRBD1 as D (5 bases). With 2 bases removed from V and 9 bases from J, the gap between germline ends came to 16 bases. This CDR3 is built from 14 residues. Germline assignment: CDR1 MNHEY and CDR2 SVGEGT. CDR3 DNA: TGTGCCAGCAGTTACCCTTTGACAGCGGATAGCTACACCTTC. Translating it yields CASSYPLTADSYTF.

CDR3 amino acids: CASSLEQGQGYETQYF. CDR3 nucleotides: TGTGCCAGCAGCTTAGAACAAGGACAGGGATACGAGACCCAGTACTTC. The chain employs TRBV7-6 and TRBJ2-5, with 8 bases aligning to TRBD1. The V gene's germline CDR1 is SGHVS and CDR2 FNYEAQ. This CDR3 contains 16 residues. V lost 1 base to trimming and J lost 5 bases; unmatched junction nucleotides: 9. The full variable domain, rest sourced from reference TRBV7-6 and TRBJ2-5, is GAGVSQSPRYKVTKRGQDVALRCDPISGHVSLYWYRQALGQGPEFLTYFNYEAQQDKSGLPNDRFSAERPEGSISTLTIQRTEQRDSAMYRCASSLEQGQGYETQYFGPGTRLLVL.

The rearrangement joins TRBV4-3 to TRBJ1-5, with unresolved D. The CDR3 runs 15 residues. Trimming removed 0 bases at V and 9 bases at J, with 15 bases between. Germline CDR1 and CDR2: LGHNA and YSLEER. CDR3 sequence reads: CASSQDGAVKGPQHF. The DNA of the CDR3 is TGCGCCAGCAGCCAAGATGGAGCAGTCAAGGGGCCCCAGCATTTT.